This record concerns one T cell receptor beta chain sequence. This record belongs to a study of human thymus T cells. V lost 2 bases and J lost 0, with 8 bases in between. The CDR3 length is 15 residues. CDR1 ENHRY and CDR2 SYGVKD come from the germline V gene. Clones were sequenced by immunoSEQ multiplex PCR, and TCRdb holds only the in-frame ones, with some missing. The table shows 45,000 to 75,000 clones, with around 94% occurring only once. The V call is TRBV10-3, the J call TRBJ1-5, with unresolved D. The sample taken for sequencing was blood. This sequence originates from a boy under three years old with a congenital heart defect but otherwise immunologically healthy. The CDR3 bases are TGTGCCATCAGTGAGAGTAGTAATAGCAATCAGCCCCAGCATTTT. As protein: CAISESSNSNQPQHF.